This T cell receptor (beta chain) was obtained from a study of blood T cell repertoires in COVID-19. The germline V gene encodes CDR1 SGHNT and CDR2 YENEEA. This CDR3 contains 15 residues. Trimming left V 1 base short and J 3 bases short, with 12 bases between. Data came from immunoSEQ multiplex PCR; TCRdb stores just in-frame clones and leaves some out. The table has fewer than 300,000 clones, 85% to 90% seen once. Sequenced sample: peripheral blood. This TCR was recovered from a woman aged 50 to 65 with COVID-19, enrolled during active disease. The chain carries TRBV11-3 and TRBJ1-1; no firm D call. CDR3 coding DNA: TGTGCCAGCAGCTTAGTCGCGTCCCCGTACACTGAAGCTTTCTTT. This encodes CASSLVASPYTEAFF.